Below, one T cell receptor beta chain is given with its context. It lacks a known antigen. There are no base qualities to consult, and no much larger clone falls within one base. The data are from a study of identical twins (dated by TCRdb to the mid-2010s). Context from the whole study: The study deep-sequenced TCR alpha and beta repertoires from monozygotic twins, unrelated adults of various ages and cord blood to test whether fetal clonotypes persist. To rule out contamination, the twin experiments were replicated at different times with different library preparation protocols. What the work shows at the level of the full study, not this receptor alone: Excess twin sharing in beta out-of-frame sequences was weaker because fewer shared sequences lowered the signal-to-noise ratio. Abundant cord blood beta clonotypes had fewer insertions, young adult naive repertoires showed a similar but weaker trend, and memory repertoires showed no such trend. In monozygotic twins, out-of-frame TCR alpha sharing was systematically underestimated by recombination models, although the models agreed with sharing between unrelated individuals. Invariant T cells such as MAIT and iNKT could partly confound zero-insertion analyses, although diverse VJ usage argued against such confounding for most clonotypes. Because the same donors could not be followed over many years, conclusions were based on cross-sectional statistical analysis. Compared with coincidental sharing between unrelated individuals, out-of-frame TCR alpha sequences shared between twins had an excess of sequences with low generation probability.

Receptor amplification or capture employed 5' RACE. The instrument was an Illumina HiSeq 2000. A universal primer binding site was added through template switching, and the final cDNA carried a unique molecular identifier so that TCR cDNA molecules could be counted accurately. Specific primers in the conserved constant-segment region were used to synthesize first-strand cDNA for TCR alpha and beta chains. Each cDNA library was double barcoded, with a SMART-Mk sample barcode plus Illumina barcodes, to control for contamination. Two successive PCR steps introduced TruSeq adapter sequences along with Illumina sample barcodes. Sequencing of the TCR alpha and beta cDNA libraries was done on the Illumina HiSeq platform using custom primers. The original pipeline was this. Unique molecular identifiers were extracted from raw reads with MiGEC, and CDR3 positions were determined with MiXCR. For each individual, recombination models were inferred using an EM algorithm with the repgenHMM and IGoR tools. Shared clonotypes were analyzed with the tcR package in R, and sharing was normalized by the product of cloneset sizes. Out-of-frame nonproductive sequences were analyzed to study raw recombination free of thymic and clonal selection effects. TCRdb redid the processing of the public reads, applying fastp at Q25 and MiXCR, and retained in-frame beta chains. Entries that share a CDR3 protein sequence are merged under the most common genes and DNA. The V and J calls follow TCRdb's processing rather than the paper's. Present in this sample are roughly 1.6 million distinct CDR3 sequences, about 32% of which were seen just once. In total, the top ten clones hold roughly 0.3% of the sample.

Only healthy Caucasian donors were included. The germline V gene supplies CDR1 SGDLS and CDR2 YYNGEE. V sheds 0 bases and J sheds 5 bases, leaving 7 bases between their ends. The cysteine opens and the phenylalanine closes a CDR3 of 13 amino acids. Only the CDR3 region is kept as DNA, spanning 39 bases read in frame from base 1. In this chain, TRBV9 is recombined with TRBJ2-3; the D region possibly corresponds to TRBD2 (6 bases align). The sequencing input was cord blood. This TCR was recovered from a newborn girl in good health. The sequence in DNA is TGTGCCAGCAGCGTAGAAGCGGGAGATACGCAGTATTTT. This yields the protein CASSVEAGDTQYF.